The entry that follows covers one T cell receptor beta chain sequence. What antigen it recognizes has not been identified. No qualities accompany the bases; no much larger clone lies one base away. This entry is derived from a study of T cells in Graves' hyperthyroidism and ophthalmopathy (dated by TCRdb to about 2019). The study in broad terms: Peripheral blood samples were taken at the time of initial diagnosis, prior to any treatment. The 100 or so discovery patients were divided at random into training and test sets in a 7:3 ratio. A discovery cohort of roughly 96 patients, approximately 45 with Graves' ophthalmopathy and about 58 with stable Graves' hyperthyroidism, was used to find distinguishing TCR V-J signatures. The study also compared thyroid tissue and blood T-cell repertoires from several Graves' hyperthyroidism patients. Once sampling was done, hyperthyroidism patients were given methimazole at a starting dose of 30 mg daily, whereas ophthalmopathy patients were given high-dose intravenous methylprednisolone. TCR Vbeta CDR3 sequencing of 140 or so peripheral blood samples (roughly 43 ophthalmopathy, 70 to 85 hyperthyroidism and some 17 progressor patients) is reported in the paper. Whether ophthalmopathy could be predicted prospectively was tested in an independent validation cohort made up of roughly 20 hyperthyroidism patients plus 17 patients who later progressed to ophthalmopathy. What the research found in general, with its limitations: Most expanded thyroid clonotypes (frequency above 0.001) were also detected in blood, a finding suggesting that blood repertoires may reflect thyroid immune responses. No statistical method was used to fix the sample size in advance, and group allocation was not hidden from the investigators. In validation, the model predicted progression to ophthalmopathy a median of about 6 months before onset, with about 64% sensitivity and about 72% specificity. In cross-validation, a model built on a 13 V-J signature told ophthalmopathy apart from stable hyperthyroidism with under 90% sensitivity and about 81% specificity, and in testing the same model reached 80%/75%.

Ophthalmopathy patients had moderately to severely active disease, Clinical Activity Score of at least 3, NOSPECS grade of at least 4, and duration under 3 months. The study excluded patients with uncontrolled infections, other autoimmune diseases, pregnancy or lactation. Diagnoses were based on clinical symptoms, serum thyroxine and TRAb, thyroid ultrasound and orbital computed tomography. PBMCs were isolated from 7.5 to 10 ml of fresh peripheral blood by Ficoll-Paque density gradient centrifugation. Trizol reagent was used to extract total RNA, and RNA quality was then checked on an Agilent 2100 Bioanalyzer. The TCR beta CDR3 regions were amplified from RNA transcripts. A first-round RT-PCR of the TCR CDR3 used the HTBI primer set with the Qiagen OneStep RT-PCR kit. The libraries were constructed in a second round of multiplex PCR and then size-selected and purified. Paired-end sequencing of the libraries was performed with 100 bp reads on an Illumina HiSeq2000. Regarding the original processing steps: SOAPnuke was used to process the raw data, with reads discarded if the reads contained adapters or uncalled bases, had a mean Phred below 15, or lacked an exact constant-primer or identifier match. High-quality paired reads were merged with COPE v1.2.5, and unique nucleotide sequences were defined as clonotypes. MiTCR v1.1 was used to align clonotypes to the IMGT TRBV, TRBD and TRBJ reference segments. Only V-J combinations with frequency above 0.0001, covering 98% to 99.2% of repertoires, were analysed. The TCS score was defined as F50 (clonal expansion) divided by E x V (chaos), with BLOSUM62-based TCRdist calculated between CDR3 peptides within each V-J. Welch's t-statistics and random forest reduced around 510 V-J features to 10 to 15, which were used in a naive Bayes classifier (R e1071). The raw public reads went through TCRdb reprocessing: fastp at Q25, MiXCR clone calling, in-frame beta chains kept. Rows matching on CDR3 protein sequence are summarized as one entry with the most common DNA and genes. In this record, the V and J calls reflect TCRdb's handling and not the investigators' own analysis. The sample yields hundreds of thousands of distinct CDR3 sequences; roughly 14% were counted once. About 13% of the sample comes from the top ten.

CDR1 and CDR2 are drawn from the germline V gene (reference sequence): DFQATT, SNEGSKA. The CDR3 starts with the cysteine, ends with the phenylalanine, and has 14 residues. CDR3 DNA is the only sequence kept; it has 42 bases, read in frame from the first base. V is cut back by 1 base and J by 0 bases, with 0 bases in the junction unmatched. Sequenced: blood. The rearranged chain carries TRBV20-1 and TRBJ2-3; 8 nucleotides in the junction match TRBD1. This receptor was obtained from a man between 18 and 29 years old with Graves' ophthalmopathy. Read as DNA, the sequence is TGCAGTGCTAGAGGGACAGGGAGCACAGATACGCAGTATTTT. This codes for CSARGTGSTDTQYF.